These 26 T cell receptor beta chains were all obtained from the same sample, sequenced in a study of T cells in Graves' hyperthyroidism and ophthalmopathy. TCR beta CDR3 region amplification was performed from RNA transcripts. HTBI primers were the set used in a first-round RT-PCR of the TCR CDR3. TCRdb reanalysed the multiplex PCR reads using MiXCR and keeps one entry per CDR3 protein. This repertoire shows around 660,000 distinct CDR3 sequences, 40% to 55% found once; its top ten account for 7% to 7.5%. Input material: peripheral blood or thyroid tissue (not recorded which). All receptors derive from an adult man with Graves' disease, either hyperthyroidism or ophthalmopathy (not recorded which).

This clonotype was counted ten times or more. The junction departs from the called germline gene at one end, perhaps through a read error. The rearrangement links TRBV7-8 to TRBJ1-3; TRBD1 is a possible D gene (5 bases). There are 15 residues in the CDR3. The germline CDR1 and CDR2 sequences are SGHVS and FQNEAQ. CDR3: CASSLGVPSGNTIYF. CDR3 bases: TGTGCCAGCAGTTTAGGGGTGCCCTCTGGAAACACCATATATTTT.

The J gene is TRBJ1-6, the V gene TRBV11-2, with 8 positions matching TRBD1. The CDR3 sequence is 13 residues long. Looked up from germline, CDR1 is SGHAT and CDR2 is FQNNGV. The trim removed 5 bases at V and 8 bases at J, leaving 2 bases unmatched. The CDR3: CASSDRGYSPLHF. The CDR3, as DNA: TGTGCCAGCAGCGACAGGGGCTATTCACCCCTCCACTTT. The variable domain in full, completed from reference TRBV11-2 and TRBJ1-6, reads EAGVAQSPRYKIIEKRQSVAFWCNPISGHATLYWYQQILGQGPKLLIQFQNNGVVDDSQLPKDRFSAERLKGVDSTLKIQPAKLEDSAVYLCASSDRGYSPLHFGNGTRLTVT.

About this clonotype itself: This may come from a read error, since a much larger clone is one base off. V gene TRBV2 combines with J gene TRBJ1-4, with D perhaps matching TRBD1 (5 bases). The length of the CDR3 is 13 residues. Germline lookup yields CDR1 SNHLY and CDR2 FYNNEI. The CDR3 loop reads CAGGPRTNKKLFF. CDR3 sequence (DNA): TGTGCCGGGGGTCCCCGGACTAATAAAAAACTGTTTTTT.

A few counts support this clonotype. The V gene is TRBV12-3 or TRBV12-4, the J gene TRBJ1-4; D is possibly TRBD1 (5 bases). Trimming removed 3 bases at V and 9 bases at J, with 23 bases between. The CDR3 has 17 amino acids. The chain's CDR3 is CASSLDKISRARKKLFF. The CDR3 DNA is TGTGCCAGCAGTTTGGATAAGATTTCCAGGGCTAGGAAAAAACTGTTTTTT.

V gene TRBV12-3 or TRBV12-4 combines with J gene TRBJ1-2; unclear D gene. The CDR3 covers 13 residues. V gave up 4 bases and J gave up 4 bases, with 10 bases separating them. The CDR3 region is CASSYTTSYGYTF. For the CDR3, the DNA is TGTGCCAGCAGTTACACGACCTCCTATGGCTACACCTTC.

The CDR3 DNA reads as TGTGCCAGCAGTAGGGACAATAAGAACACTGAAGCTTTCTTT. Translation: CASSRDNKNTEAFF. This chain links TRBV6-5 with TRBJ1-1; D might be TRBD1 (6 bases). V was shortened by 5 bases and J by 1 base, with 11 bases between the two germline ends. Germline CDR1 reads MNHEY; CDR2 reads SVGAGI. The CDR3 covers 14 residues.

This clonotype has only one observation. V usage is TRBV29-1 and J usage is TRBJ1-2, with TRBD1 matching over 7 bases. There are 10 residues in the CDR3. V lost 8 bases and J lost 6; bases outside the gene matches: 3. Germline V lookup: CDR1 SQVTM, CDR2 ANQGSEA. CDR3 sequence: CSFDRDGYTF. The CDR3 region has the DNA TGCAGCTTCGACAGGGATGGCTACACCTTC. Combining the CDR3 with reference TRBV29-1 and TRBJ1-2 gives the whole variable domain SAVISQKPSRDICQRGTSLTIQCQVDSQVTMMFWYRQQPGQSLTLIATANQGSEATYESGFVIDKFPISRPNLTFSTLTVSNMSPEDSSIYLCSFDRDGYTFGSGTRLTVV.

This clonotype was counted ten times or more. The CDR3 region has the DNA TGTGCCACCAGTGATTTGTACAGTGAAGCTTTCTTT. Translation: CATSDLYSEAFF. The chain is built from TRBV24-1 and TRBJ1-1; D remains ambiguous. In germline, CDR1 is KGHDR, CDR2 SFDVKD. The V end lost 0 bases, the J end lost 7 bases, and 5 bases lay between the germline ends. The length of the CDR3 is 12 residues.

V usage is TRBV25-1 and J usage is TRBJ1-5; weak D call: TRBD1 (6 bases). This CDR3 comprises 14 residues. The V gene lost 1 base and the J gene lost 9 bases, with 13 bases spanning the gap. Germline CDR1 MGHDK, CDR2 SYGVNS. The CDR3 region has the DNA TGTGCCAGCAGTGAATCAGGGGAGAAGGGGCCCCAGCATTTT. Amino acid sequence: CASSESGEKGPQHF.

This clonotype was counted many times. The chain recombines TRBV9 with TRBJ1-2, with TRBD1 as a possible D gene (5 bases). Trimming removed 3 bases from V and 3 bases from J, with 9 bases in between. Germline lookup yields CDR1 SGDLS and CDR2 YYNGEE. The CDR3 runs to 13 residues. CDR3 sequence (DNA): TGTGCCAGCAGCGGAGACAGTGACTATGGCTACACCTTC. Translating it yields CASSGDSDYGYTF.

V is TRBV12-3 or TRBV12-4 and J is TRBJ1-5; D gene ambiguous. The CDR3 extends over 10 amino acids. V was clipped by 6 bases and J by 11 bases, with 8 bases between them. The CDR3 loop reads CASSLKTQHF. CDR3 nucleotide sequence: TGTGCCAGCAGCCTCAAGACCCAGCATTTT.

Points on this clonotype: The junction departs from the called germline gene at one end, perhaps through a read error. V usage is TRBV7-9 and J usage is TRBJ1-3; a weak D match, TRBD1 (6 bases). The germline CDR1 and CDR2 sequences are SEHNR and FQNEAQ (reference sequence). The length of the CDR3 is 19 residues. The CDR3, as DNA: TGCGCCAGCAGCCAAGATTTCGGGACATTAAAAGTGGGGGGAAACACCATATATTTT. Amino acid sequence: CASSQDFGTLKVGGNTIYF.

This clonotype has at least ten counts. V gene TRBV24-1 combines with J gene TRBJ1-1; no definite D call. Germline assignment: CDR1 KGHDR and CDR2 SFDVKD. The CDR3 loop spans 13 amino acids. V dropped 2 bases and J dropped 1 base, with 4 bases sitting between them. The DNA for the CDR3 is TGTGCCACCAGTGATTCCACGAACACTGAAGCTTTCTTT. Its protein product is CATSDSTNTEAFF.

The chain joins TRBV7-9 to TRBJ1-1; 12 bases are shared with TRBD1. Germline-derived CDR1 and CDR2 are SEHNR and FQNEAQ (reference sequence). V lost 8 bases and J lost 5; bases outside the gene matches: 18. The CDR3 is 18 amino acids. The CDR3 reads CASGITRDRGHGGTEAFF. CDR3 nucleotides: TGTGCCAGCGGGATTACTCGGGACAGGGGGCATGGTGGAACTGAAGCTTTCTTT.

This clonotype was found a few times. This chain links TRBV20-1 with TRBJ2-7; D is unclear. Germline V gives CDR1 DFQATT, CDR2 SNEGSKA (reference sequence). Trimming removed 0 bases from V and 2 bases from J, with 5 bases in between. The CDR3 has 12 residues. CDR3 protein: CSAREAPYEQYF. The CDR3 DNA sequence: TGCAGTGCTAGAGAGGCACCCTACGAGCAGTACTTC.

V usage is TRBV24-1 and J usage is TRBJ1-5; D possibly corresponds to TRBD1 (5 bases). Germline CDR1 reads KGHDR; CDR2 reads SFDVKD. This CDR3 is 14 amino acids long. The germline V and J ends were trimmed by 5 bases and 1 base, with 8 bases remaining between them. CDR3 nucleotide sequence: TGTGCCACCAGTGCGGGACGCAGCAATCAGCCCCAGCATTTT. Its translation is CATSAGRSNQPQHF.

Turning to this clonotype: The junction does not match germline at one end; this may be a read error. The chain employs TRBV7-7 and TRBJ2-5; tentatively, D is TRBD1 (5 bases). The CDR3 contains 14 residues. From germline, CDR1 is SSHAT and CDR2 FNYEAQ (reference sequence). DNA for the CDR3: TGTGCTAGCAGCTTACAACAGGCATGGGAGACCCAGTACTTC. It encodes CASSLQQAWETQYF.

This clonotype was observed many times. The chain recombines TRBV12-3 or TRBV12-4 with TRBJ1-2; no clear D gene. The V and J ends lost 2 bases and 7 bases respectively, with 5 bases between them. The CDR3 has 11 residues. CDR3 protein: CASSLRAGYTF. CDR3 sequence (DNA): TGTGCCAGCAGTTTACGGGCTGGCTACACCTTC.

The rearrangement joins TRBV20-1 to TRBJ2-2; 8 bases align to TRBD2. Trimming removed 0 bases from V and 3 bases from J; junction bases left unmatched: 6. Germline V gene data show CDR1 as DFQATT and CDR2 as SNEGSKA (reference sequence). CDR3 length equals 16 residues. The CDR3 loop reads CSARDRPGRDTGELFF. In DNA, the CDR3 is TGCAGTGCTAGAGATCGTCCCGGGAGGGACACCGGGGAGCTGTTTTTT.

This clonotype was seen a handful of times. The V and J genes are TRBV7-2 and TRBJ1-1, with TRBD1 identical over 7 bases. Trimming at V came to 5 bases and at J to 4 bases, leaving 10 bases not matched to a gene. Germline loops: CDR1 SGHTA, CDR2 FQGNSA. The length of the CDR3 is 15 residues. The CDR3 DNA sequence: TGTGCCAGCAGCCCTCGGACAGGATGGGGCACTGAAGCTTTCTTT. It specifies CASSPRTGWGTEAFF.

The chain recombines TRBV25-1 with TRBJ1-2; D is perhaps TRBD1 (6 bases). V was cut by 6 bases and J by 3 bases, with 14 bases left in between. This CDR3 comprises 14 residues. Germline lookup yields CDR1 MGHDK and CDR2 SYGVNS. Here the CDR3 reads CASSAPGQDYGYTF. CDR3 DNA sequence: TGTGCCAGCAGCGCACCGGGACAAGACTATGGCTACACCTTC.

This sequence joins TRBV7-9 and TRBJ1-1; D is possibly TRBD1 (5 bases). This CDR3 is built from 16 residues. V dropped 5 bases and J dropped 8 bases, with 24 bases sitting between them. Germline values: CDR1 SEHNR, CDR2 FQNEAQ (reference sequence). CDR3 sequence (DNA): TGTGCCAGCAGCCTAAGCACCGGGACTCTCGAATGGGAAGCTTTCTTT. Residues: CASSLSTGTLEWEAFF.

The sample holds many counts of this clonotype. CDR3 in amino acids: CASSAMNTEAFF. The DNA for the CDR3 is TGTGCCAGCAGTGCAATGAACACTGAAGCTTTCTTT. This chain links TRBV7-9 with TRBJ1-1, with D hard to call. The CDR3 has 12 amino acids. Germline lookup yields CDR1 SEHNR and CDR2 FQNEAQ (reference sequence). Trimming cost V 6 bases and J 0 bases, with 5 bases left between them. The variable domain in full, with the rest retrieved from reference TRBV7-9 and TRBJ1-1, is DTGVSQNPRHKITKRGQNVTFRCDPISEHNRLYWYRQTLGQGPEFLTYFQNEAQLEKSRLLSDRFSAERPKGSFSTLEIQRTEQGDSAMYLCASSAMNTEAFFGQGTRLTVV.

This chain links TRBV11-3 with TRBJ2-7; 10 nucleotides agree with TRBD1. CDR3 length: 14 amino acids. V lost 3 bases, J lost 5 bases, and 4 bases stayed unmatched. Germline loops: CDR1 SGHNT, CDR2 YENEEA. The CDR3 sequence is CASSFTGQGNEQYF. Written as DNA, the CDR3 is TGTGCCAGCAGCTTCACGGGACAGGGGAACGAGCAGTACTTC.

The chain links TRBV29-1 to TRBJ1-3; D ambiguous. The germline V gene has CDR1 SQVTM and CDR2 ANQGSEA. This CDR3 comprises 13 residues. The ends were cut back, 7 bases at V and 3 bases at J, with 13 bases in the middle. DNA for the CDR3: TGCAGCGCCGGTAATGGTTTTGGAAACACCATATATTTT. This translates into CSAGNGFGNTIYF.

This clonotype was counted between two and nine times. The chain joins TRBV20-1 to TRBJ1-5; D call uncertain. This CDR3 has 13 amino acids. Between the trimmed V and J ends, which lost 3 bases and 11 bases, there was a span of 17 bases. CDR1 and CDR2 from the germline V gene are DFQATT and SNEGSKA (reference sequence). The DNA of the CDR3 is TGCAGTGCTAGTTTCGGGCGTTCGGGAACCCAGCATTTT. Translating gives CSASFGRSGTQHF.